The entry that follows covers one T cell receptor beta chain sequence. RNA, at about 0.45 to 1 ug, was reverse transcribed with random hexamers. Via MiXCR, TCRdb re-called the immunoSEQ multiplex PCR reads, giving one row per CDR3 protein. The repertoire holds around 200,000 distinct CDR3 sequences, with about 93% as singletons. This entry comes from a study of CD8 T cells in Susac syndrome. The CDR3 runs 15 residues. Trimming cost V 5 bases and J 1 base, with 14 bases left between them. Germline-derived CDR1 and CDR2 are LNHDA and SQIVND (reference sequence). Sequences were obtained from CD4+ T cells from PBMCs. The source of this sequence is a human donor with Susac syndrome. V gene TRBV19 combines with J gene TRBJ1-2, with D tentatively TRBD1 (6 bases). CDR3 sequence reads: CASSDRQEYNYGYTF. The CDR3 DNA reads as TGTGCCAGTAGTGATCGACAGGAATATAACTATGGCTACACCTTC.